This entry lists 11 T cell receptor beta chains sequenced from one sample in a study of cytomegalovirus exposure and HLA in healthy donors. PCR involved 60 Vbeta and 13 Jbeta primers. Some clones are missing from TCRdb's copy, which holds only in-frame ones; the method was immunoSEQ multiplex PCR. The table includes about 130,000 clones, roughly 83% detected once. The sequencing input was PBMCs. These receptors came from a girl aged 2 to 9 in good health and CMV-seronegative.

V and J are TRBV23-1 and TRBJ1-1, with 7 bases identical to TRBD1. TRBV23-1 has ORF status, its function being uncertain. The CDR3 consists of 16 residues. V was pared by 2 bases and J by 3 bases, with 9 bases of the junction left unmatched. CDR3 DNA sequence: TGCGCCAGCAGTCAACAGGACAGGACGAACTACACTGAAGCTTTCTTT. Translating it yields CASSQQDRTNYTEAFF.

This chain links TRBV4-1 with TRBJ2-7; D unclear. Trimming removed 0 bases from V and 3 bases from J, with 9 bases in between. CDR3 length: 14 amino acids. The germline V gene has CDR1 MGHRA and CDR2 YSYEKL. CDR3 coding DNA: TGCGCCAGCAGCCAAGATGGTTCGGGCTACGAGCAGTACTTC. This gives the protein CASSQDGSGYEQYF.

This CDR3 is CASSPASGMYNEQFF. In DNA form, the CDR3 reads TGTGCCAGCAGTCCCGCTAGCGGGATGTACAATGAGCAGTTCTTC. This rearrangement joins TRBV13 to TRBJ2-1; 9 bases align to TRBD2. Germline trimming cut 6 bases from V and 4 bases from J; bases unmatched to any gene: 7. Germline lookup yields CDR1 PRHDT and CDR2 FYEKMQ (reference sequence). There are 15 residues in the CDR3. The full variable domain, in which reference TRBV13 and TRBJ2-1 provide the parts outside the CDR3, is AAGVIQSPRHLIKEKRETATLKCYPIPRHDTVYWYQQGPGQDPQFLISFYEKMQSDKGSIPDRFSAQQFSDYHSELNMSSLELGDSALYFCASSPASGMYNEQFFGPGTRLTVL.

This chain joins TRBV4-2 and TRBJ1-2; TRBD1 agrees at 7 bases. The CDR3 has 13 residues. Germline CDR1 is LGHNA and CDR2 is YNFKEQ. V was clipped by 3 bases and J by 7 bases; unmatched bases: 5. CDR3 loop: CASSHGDRGGYTF. The CDR3 coding sequence is TGTGCCAGCAGCCACGGGGACAGAGGTGGCTACACCTTC.

The chain carries TRBV4-3 and TRBJ1-1; TRBD1 matches at 10 bases. Germline loops: CDR1 LGHNA, CDR2 YSLEER. The CDR3 is 16 residues long. V shed 0 bases and J 5 bases; nucleotides not matched to a gene: 6. The CDR3 reads CASSQDRTGGNTEAFF. The CDR3 DNA follows: TGCGCCAGCAGCCAAGACCGGACAGGGGGTAATACTGAAGCTTTCTTT.

This clone showed up just a few times. V and J are TRBV10-1 and TRBJ2-3; D gene uncertain. Germline lookup yields CDR1 WNHNN and CDR2 SYGVQD (reference sequence). This CDR3 region has 10 residues. The V end lost 6 bases, the J end lost 8 bases, and 6 bases lay between the germline ends. CDR3 sequence reads: CASSPGTQYF. In nucleotides, the CDR3 is TGCGCCAGCAGCCCCGGTACGCAGTATTTT.

The chain couples TRBV7-9 to TRBJ2-7; the match to TRBD1 covers 9 bases. The CDR3 runs 14 residues. J was trimmed by 7 bases and V by 3 bases; bases with no gene match: 7. The germline CDR1 and CDR2 sequences are SEHNR and FQNEAQ (reference sequence). The CDR3 nucleotides read TGTGCCAGCAGCTTGGGACAGGGACTAAAGGAGCAGTACTTC. Translating gives CASSLGQGLKEQYF.

The rearrangement uses TRBV28 and TRBJ2-2; a possible D gene is TRBD1 (6 bases). V was pared by 5 bases and J by 1 base, with 14 bases between. Germline CDR1 MDHEN, CDR2 SYDVKM. The CDR3 is 16 amino acids. The CDR3 is CASSRLRTENTGELFF. The CDR3 DNA is TGTGCCAGCAGTCGATTAAGGACAGAGAACACCGGGGAGCTGTTTTTT.

This clone turned up a few times. The chain carries TRBV2 and TRBJ1-3; D uncertain. V shed 7 bases and J shed 0 bases, with 10 bases lying between them. Germline V gene lookup returns CDR1 SNHLY and CDR2 FYNNEI. CDR3 length: 14 amino acids. DNA of the CDR3: TGTGCCAGCACCGCAGCGGGCTCTGGAAACACCATATATTTT. Translating it yields CASTAAGSGNTIYF.

The chain is built from TRBV4-3 and TRBJ2-5; 14 positions agree with TRBD2. From germline, CDR1 is LGHNA and CDR2 YSLEER. This CDR3 has 18 amino acids. Losses at the gene ends were 4 bases for V and 5 bases for J; bases not matched to a gene: 12. CDR3 in amino acids: CASSLTGLAGADTETQYF. The CDR3 nucleotides read TGCGCCAGCAGCCTGACGGGACTAGCGGGGGCTGACACGGAGACCCAGTACTTC.

The J gene is TRBJ2-2, the V gene TRBV15; 8 nucleotides align to TRBD2. Losses at the gene ends were 8 bases for V and 6 bases for J; bases not matched to a gene: 5. CDR1 and CDR2 from the germline V gene are LNHNV and YYDKDF (reference sequence). The CDR3 runs 13 residues. The CDR3 DNA is TGTGCCACCCAGGCGGGAGGTCCCGGGGAGCTGTTTTTT. Encoded protein: CATQAGGPGELFF.